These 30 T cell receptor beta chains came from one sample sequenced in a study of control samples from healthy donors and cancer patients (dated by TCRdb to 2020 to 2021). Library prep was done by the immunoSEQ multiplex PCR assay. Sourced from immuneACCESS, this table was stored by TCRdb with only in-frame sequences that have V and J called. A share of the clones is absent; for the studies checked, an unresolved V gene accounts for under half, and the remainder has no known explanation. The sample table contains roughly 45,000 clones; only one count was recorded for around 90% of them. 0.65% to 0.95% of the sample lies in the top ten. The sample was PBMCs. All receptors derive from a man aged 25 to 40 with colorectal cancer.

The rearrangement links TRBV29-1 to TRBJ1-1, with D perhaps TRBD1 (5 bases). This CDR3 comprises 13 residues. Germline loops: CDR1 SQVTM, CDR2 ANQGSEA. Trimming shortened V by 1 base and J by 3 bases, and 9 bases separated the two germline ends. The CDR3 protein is CSVEVGGDTEAFF. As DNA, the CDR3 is TGCAGCGTTGAAGTAGGAGGGGACACTGAAGCTTTCTTT.

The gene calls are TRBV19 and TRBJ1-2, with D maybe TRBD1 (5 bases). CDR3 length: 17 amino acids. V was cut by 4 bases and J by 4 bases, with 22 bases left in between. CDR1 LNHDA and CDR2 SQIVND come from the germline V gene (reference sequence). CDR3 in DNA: TGTGCCAGTAGTAAGTTAAGCGGCGGCCAGGGACTCTATGGCTACACCTTC. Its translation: CASSKLSGGQGLYGYTF. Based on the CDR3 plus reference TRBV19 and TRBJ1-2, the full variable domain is DGGITQSPKYLFRKEGQNVTLSCEQNLNHDAMYWYRQDPGQGLRLIYYSQIVNDFQKGDIAEGYSVSREKKESFPLTVTSAQKNPTAFYLCASSKLSGGQGLYGYTFGSGTRLTVV.

In nucleotides, the CDR3 is TGTGCCAGCAGCTTCTCCGGGACAGGGACCCTGGGGCAGTACTTC. This gives the protein CASSFSGTGTLGQYF. The chain couples TRBV5-4 to TRBJ2-7, with TRBD1 matching 9 bases. This CDR3 comprises 15 residues. J lost 9 bases, V lost 2 bases, and 12 bases had no gene match. Germline values: CDR1 SGHNT, CDR2 YYREEE (reference sequence). Together with reference TRBV5-4 and TRBJ2-7, the CDR3 gives the full variable domain: ETGVTQSPTHLIKTRGQQVTLRCSSQSGHNTVSWYQQALGQGPQFIFQYYREEENGRGNFPPRFSGLQFPNYSSELNVNALELDDSALYLCASSFSGTGTLGQYFGPGTRLTVT.

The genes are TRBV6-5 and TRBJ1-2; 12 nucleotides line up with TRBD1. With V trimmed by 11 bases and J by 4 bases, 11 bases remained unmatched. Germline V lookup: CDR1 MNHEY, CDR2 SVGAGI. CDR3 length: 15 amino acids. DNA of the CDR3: TGTGCCGGCGGGACAGGGGGCCGGGGGGCCTATGGCTACACCTTC. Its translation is CAGGTGGRGAYGYTF.

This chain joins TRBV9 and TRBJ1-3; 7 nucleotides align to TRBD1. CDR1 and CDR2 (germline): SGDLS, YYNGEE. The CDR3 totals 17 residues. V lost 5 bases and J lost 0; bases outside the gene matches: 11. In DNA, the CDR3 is TGTGCCAGCAGTGCCAACATGGGACAGTCCTCTGGAAACACCATATATTTT. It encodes CASSANMGQSSGNTIYF. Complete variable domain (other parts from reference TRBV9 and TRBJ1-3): DSGVTQTPKHLITATGQRVTLRCSPRSGDLSVYWYQQSLDQGLQFLIQYYNGEERAKGNILERFSAQQFPDLHSELNLSSLELGDSALYFCASSANMGQSSGNTIYFGEGSWLTVV.

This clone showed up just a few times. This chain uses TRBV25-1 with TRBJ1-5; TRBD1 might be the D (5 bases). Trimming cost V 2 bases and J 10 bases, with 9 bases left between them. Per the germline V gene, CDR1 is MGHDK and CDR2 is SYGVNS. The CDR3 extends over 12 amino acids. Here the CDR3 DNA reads TGTGCCAGCAGTGAAGGGGGATTACCCCAGCATTTT. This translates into CASSEGGLPQHF.

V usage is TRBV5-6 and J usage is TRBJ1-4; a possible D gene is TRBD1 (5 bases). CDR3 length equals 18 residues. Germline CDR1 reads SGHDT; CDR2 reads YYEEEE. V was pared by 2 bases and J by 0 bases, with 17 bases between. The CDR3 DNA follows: TGTGCCAGCAGCTTTGAGGGACGGATGATTGCAACTAATGAAAAACTGTTTTTT. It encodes CASSFEGRMIATNEKLFF.

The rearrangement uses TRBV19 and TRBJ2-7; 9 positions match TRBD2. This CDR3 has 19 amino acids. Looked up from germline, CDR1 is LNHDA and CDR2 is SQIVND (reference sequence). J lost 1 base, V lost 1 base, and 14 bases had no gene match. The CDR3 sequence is CASSIGAGRSGGPSYEQYF. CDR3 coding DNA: TGTGCCAGTAGTATAGGGGCCGGACGGAGCGGGGGGCCGTCCTACGAGCAGTACTTC.

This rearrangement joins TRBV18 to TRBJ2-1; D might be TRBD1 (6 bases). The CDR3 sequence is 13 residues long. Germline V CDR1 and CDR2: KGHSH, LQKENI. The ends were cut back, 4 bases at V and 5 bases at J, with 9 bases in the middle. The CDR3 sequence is CASSLDRNNEQFF. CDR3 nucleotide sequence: TGTGCCAGCTCACTGGACAGAAACAATGAGCAGTTCTTC.

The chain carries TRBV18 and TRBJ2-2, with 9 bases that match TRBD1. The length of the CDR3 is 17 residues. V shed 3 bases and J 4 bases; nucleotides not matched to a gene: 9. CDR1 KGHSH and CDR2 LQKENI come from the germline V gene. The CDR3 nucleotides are TGTGCCAGCTCACCTAGGACAACAGGGGGCTCCACCGGGGAGCTGTTTTTT. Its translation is CASSPRTTGGSTGELFF.

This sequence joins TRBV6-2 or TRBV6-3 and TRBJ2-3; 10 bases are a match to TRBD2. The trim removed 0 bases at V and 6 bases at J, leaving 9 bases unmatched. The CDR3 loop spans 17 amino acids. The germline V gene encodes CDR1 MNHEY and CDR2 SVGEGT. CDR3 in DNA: TGTGCCAGCAGTTACTCGATAAGCGGGGGGGCCTTCGATACGCAGTATTTT. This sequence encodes CASSYSISGGAFDTQYF.

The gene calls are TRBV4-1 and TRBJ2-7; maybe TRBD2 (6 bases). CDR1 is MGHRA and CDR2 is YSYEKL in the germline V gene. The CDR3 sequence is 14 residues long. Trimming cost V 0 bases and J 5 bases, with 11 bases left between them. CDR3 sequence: CASSQEEWGDEQYF. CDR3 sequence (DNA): TGCGCCAGCAGCCAAGAGGAGTGGGGGGACGAGCAGTACTTC.

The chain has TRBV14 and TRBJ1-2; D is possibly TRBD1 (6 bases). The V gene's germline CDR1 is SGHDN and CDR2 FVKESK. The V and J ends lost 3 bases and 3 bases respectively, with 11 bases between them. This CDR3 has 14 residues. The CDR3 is CASSQGALDYGYTF. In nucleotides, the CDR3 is TGTGCCAGCAGCCAGGGGGCGTTGGACTATGGCTACACCTTC.

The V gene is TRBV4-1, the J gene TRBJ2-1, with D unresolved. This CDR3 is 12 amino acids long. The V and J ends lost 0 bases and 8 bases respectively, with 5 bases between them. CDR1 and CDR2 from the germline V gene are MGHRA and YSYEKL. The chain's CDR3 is CASSQDGDEQFF. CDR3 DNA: TGCGCCAGCAGCCAAGATGGGGATGAGCAGTTCTTC.

CDR3 amino acids: CASNGQNRTVCRQPQHF. The CDR3 nucleotides are TGTGCCAGCAATGGTCAGAATCGGACAGTCTGCCGACAGCCCCAGCATTTT. This chain connects TRBV3-1 (or the pseudogene TRBV3-2) to TRBJ1-5, with TRBD1 as a possible D gene (6 bases). The CDR3 extends over 17 amino acids. Trimming shortened V by 7 bases and J by 7 bases, and 26 bases separated the two germline ends. CDR1 and CDR2 (germline): LGHDT, YNNKEL (reference sequence).

The CDR3 is CSVEGGGQRNNEQFF. Written as DNA, the CDR3 is TGCAGCGTTGAAGGGGGGGGACAGAGAAACAATGAGCAGTTCTTC. V and J are TRBV29-1 and TRBJ2-1; TRBD1 or TRBD2 may be the D gene (7 bases each). V was pared by 1 base and J by 5 bases, with 15 bases between. This CDR3 comprises 15 residues. Looked up from germline, CDR1 is SQVTM and CDR2 is ANQGSEA.

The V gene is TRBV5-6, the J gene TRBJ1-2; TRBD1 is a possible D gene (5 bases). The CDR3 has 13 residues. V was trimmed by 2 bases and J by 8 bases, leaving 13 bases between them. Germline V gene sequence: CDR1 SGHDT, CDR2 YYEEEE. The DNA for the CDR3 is TGTGCCAGCAGCTTTGGGGGGAACGACGGCTACACCTTC. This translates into CASSFGGNDGYTF.

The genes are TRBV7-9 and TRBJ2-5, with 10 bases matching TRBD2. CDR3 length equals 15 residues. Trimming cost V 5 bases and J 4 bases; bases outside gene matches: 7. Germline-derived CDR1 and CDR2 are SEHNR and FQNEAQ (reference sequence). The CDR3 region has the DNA TGTGCCAGCAGCGATCGGCCTAGCGGGGGAGAGACCCAGTACTTC. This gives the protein CASSDRPSGGETQYF.

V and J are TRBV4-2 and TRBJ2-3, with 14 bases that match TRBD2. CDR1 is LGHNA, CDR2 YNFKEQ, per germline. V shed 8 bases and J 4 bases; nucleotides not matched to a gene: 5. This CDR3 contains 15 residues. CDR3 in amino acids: CASGRLAGGSDTQYF. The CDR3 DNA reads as TGTGCCAGCGGTAGACTAGCGGGGGGGTCAGATACGCAGTATTTT.

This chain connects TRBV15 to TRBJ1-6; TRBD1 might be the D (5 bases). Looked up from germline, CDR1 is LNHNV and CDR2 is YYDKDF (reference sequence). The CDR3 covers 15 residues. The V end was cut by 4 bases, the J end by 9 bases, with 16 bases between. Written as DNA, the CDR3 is TGTGCCACCAGCATAACGCAGGGAGTCGGTTCACCCCTCCACTTT. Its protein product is CATSITQGVGSPLHF.

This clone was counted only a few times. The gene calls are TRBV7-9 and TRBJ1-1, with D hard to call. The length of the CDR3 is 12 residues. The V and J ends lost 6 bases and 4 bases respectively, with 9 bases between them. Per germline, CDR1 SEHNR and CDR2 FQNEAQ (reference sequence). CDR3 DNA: TGTGCCAGCAGTTATAAGGGCACTGAAGCTTTCTTT. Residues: CASSYKGTEAFF.

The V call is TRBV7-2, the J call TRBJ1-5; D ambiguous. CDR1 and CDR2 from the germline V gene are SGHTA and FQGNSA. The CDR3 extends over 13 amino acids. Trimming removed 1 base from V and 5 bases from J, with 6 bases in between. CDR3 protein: CASSLEEHQPQHF. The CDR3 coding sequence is TGTGCCAGCAGCTTAGAGGAACATCAGCCCCAGCATTTT.

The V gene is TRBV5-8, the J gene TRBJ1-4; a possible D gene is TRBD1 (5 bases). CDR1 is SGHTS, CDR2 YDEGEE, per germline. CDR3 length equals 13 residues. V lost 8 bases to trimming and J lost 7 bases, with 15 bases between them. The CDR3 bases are TGTGCCAGTACCCGGGACTCGAGTGAAAAACTGTTTTTT. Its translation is CASTRDSSEKLFF.

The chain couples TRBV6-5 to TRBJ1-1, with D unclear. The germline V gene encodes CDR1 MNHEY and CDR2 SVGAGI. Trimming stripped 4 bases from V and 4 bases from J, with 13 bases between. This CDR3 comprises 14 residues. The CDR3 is CASSSHERATEAFF. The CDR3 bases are TGTGCCAGCAGTTCCCACGAGAGGGCCACTGAAGCTTTCTTT.

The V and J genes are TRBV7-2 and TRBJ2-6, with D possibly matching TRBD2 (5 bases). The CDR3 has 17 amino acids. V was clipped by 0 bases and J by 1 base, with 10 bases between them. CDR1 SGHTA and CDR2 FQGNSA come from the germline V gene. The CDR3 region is CASSLAAGGSGANVLTF. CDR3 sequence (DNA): TGTGCCAGCAGCTTAGCGGCAGGCGGGTCTGGGGCCAACGTCCTGACTTTC.

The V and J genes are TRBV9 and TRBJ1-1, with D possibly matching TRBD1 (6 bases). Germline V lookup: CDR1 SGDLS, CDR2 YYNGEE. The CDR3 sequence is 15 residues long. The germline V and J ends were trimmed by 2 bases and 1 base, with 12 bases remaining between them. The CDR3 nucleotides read TGTGCCAGCAGCGTCCAACAGGGTCCGAACACTGAAGCTTTCTTT. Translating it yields CASSVQQGPNTEAFF.

In DNA, the CDR3 is TGCGCCAGCAGCCAAGAACGGACAGGTAAAATGCCTGAAGCTTTCTTT. Amino acids: CASSQERTGKMPEAFF. The genes are TRBV4-3 and TRBJ1-1; 7 bases are a match to TRBD1. The germline V gene encodes CDR1 LGHNA and CDR2 YSLEER. V lost 0 bases and J lost 6; bases outside the gene matches: 10. This CDR3 is 16 amino acids long.

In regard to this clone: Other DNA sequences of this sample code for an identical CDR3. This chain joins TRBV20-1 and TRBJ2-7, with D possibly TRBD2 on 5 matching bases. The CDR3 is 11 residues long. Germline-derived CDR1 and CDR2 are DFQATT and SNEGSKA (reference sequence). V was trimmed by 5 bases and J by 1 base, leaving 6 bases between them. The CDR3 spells CSAWESYEQYF. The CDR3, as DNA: TGCAGTGCTTGGGAGTCCTACGAGCAGTACTTC.

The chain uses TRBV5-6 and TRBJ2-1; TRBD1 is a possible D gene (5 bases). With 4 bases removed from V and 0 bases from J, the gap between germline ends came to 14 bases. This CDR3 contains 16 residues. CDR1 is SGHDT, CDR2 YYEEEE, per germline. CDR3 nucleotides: TGTGCCAGCAGCCCCTGGACATCCTACTCCTACAATGAGCAGTTCTTC. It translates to CASSPWTSYSYNEQFF.

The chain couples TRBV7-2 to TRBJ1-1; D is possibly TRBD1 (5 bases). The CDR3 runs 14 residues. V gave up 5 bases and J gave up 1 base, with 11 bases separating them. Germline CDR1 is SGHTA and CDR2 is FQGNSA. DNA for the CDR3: TGTGCCAGCAGCACCCGTGGACAGAACACTGAAGCTTTCTTT. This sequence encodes CASSTRGQNTEAFF. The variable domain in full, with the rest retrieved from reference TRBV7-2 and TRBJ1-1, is GAGVSQSPSNKVTEKGKDVELRCDPISGHTALYWYRQSLGQGLEFLIYFQGNSAPDKSGLPSDRFSAERTGGSVSTLTIQRTQQEDSAVYLCASSTRGQNTEAFFGQGTRLTVV.